This TCR beta chain came from a study of T cells in Graves' hyperthyroidism and ophthalmopathy. As for the study in general: The initial diagnosis was the point when peripheral blood was collected, ahead of any treatment.

This clonotype was picked up many times. Its matching antigen is unknown. Hyperthyroidism, newly diagnosed and lasting under 2 months, affected patients aged 18 to 65. Uncontrolled infections, other autoimmune diseases, pregnancy or lactation led to exclusion of patients. Study findings and constraints: Model predictions of ophthalmopathy came a median approximately 6 months before onset.

There are 14 residues in the CDR3. The ends were cut back, 0 bases at V and 2 bases at J, with 7 bases in the middle. Germline-derived CDR1 and CDR2 are SNHLY and FYNNEI. Amplified TCR beta CDR3 regions derived from RNA transcripts. HTBI primers were the set used in a first-round RT-PCR of the TCR CDR3. MiXCR, applied by TCRdb to the multiplex PCR reads, yields one record per CDR3 protein. The sample lists fewer than 300,000 distinct CDR3 sequences; about 25% were seen once. Sequenced sample: blood. This clonotype originated in a man aged 40-49 years with Graves' hyperthyroidism that later progressed to Graves' ophthalmopathy. The rearrangement uses TRBV2 and TRBJ2-5; D is uncertain. CDR3 in amino acids: CASSEARIQETQYF. In nucleotides, the CDR3 is TGTGCCAGCAGTGAAGCTCGAATACAAGAGACCCAGTACTTC.